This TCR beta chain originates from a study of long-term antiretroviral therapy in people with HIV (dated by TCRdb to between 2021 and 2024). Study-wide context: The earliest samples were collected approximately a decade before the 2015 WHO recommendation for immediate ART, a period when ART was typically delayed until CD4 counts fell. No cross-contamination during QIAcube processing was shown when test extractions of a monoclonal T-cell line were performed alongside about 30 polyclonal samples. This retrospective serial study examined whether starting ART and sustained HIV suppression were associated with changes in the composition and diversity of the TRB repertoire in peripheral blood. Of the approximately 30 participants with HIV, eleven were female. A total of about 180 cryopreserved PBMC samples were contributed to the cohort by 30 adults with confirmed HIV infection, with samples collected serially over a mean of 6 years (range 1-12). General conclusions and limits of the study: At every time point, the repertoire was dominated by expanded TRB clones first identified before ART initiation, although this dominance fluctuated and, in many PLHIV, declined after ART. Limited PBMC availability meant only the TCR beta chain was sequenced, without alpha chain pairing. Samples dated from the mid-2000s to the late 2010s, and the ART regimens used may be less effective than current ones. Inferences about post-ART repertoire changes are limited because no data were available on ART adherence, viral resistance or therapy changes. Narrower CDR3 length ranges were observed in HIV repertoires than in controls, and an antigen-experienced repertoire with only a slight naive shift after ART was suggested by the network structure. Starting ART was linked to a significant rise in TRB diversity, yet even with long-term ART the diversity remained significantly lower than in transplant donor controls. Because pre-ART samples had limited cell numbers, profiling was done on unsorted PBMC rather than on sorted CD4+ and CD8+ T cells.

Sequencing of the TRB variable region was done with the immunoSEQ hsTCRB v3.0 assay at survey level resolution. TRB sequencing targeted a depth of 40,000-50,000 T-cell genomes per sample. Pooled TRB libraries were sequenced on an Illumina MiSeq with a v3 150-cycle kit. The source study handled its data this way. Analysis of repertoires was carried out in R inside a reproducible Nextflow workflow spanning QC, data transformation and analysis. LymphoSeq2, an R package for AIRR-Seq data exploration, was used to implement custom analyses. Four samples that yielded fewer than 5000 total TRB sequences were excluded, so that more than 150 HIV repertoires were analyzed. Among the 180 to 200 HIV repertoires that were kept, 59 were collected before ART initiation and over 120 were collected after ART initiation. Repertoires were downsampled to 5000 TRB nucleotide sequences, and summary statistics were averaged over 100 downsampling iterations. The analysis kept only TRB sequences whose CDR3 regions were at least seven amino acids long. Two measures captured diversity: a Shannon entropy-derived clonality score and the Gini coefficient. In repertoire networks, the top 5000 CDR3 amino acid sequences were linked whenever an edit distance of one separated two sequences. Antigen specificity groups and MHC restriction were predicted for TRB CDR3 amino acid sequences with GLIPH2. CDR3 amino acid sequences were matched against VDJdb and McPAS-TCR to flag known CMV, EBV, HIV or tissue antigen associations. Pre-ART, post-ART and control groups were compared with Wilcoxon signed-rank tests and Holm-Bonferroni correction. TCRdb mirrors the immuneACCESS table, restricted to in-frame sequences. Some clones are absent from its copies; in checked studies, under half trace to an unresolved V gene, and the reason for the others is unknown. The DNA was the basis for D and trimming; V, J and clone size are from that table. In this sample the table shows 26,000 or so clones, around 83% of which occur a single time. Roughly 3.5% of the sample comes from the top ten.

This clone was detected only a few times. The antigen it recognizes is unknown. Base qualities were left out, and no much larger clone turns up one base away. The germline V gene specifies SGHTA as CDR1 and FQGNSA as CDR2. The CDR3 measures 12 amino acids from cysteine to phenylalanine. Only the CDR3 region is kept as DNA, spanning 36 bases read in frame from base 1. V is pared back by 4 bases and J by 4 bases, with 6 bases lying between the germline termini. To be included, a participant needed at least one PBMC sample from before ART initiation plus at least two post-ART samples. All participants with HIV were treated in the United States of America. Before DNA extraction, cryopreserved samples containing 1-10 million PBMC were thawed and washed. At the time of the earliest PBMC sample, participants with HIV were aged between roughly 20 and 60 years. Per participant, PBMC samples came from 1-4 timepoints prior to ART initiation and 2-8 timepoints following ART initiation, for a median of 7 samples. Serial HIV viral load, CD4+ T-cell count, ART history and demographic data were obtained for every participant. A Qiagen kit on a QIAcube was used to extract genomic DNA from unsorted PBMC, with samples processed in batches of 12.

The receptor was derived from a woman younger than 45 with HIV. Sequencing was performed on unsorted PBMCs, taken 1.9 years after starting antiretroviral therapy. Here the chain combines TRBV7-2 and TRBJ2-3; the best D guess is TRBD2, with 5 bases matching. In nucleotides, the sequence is TGTGCCAGCAGCTCTAGCTCAGATACGCAGTATTTT. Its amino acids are CASSSSSDTQYF.